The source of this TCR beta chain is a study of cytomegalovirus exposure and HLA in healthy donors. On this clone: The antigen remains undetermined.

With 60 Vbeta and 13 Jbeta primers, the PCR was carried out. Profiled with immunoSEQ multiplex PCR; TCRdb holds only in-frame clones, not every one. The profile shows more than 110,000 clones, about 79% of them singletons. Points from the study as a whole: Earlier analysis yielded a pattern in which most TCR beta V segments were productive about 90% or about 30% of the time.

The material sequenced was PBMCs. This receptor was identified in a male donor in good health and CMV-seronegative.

In DNA form, the CDR3 reads TGTGCCAGCACCAAGGACAGGGCCTCGGTTCAGCCCCAGCATTTT. Its translation is CASTKDRASVQPQHF. The rearrangement uses TRBV2 and TRBJ1-5; 8 bases are a match to TRBD1. CDR3 length: 15 amino acids. Germline assignment: CDR1 SNHLY and CDR2 FYNNEI. V was clipped by 7 bases and J by 6 bases; unmatched bases: 11.